Reported below is one T cell receptor beta chain. The sample belongs to a study of blood T cells in healthy people across ages. In germline, CDR1 is KGHSH, CDR2 LQKENI. The length of the CDR3 is 16 residues. V gave up 3 bases and J gave up 0 bases, with 15 bases separating them. The study isolated at least 7 million PBMCs from each sample. Using a J-beta primer mix together with a sample-barcoded 5' primer, a second PCR was run for roughly 6 to 11 cycles. A template-switch adaptor that had 12 random nucleotides put a tag on each cDNA molecule. TCRdb re-analysed the 5' RACE reads in MiXCR, keeping a single row per CDR3 protein. Of some 800,000 distinct CDR3 sequences detected, around 43% appear once; the ten largest clones hold roughly a fifth.

This clonotype originated in a man aged 55 to 70 in good health. The chain has TRBV18 and TRBJ2-7; weak D call: TRBD2 (7 bases). Specimen: blood. The DNA for the CDR3 is TGTGCCAGCTCACCCCTGGGAGGGGGTAGCTCCTACGAGCAGTACTTC. It is translated as CASSPLGGGSSYEQYF.